Sequencing of this T cell receptor (beta chain) was carried out in a study of T-cell reconstitution after alpha-beta-depleted transplantation in children. Whole-study findings and limits: At one year after transplant, newly produced T cells mostly accounted for T-cell counts and diversity. Reported findings indicate that, about two months after transplant, alpha-beta T cells came from several hundred expanded clones, which were derived from non-depleted graft cells. Some patients' high day-60 TCRbeta diversity was traced to surviving recipient T cells and thymic progenitors.

Comments on this clonotype: What it binds is unknown.

Unique molecular identifiers were incorporated during preparation of the TCRbeta library. TCRdb used MiXCR to reprocess the PCR reads, holding one entry per CDR3 protein. The sample shows hundreds of thousands of distinct CDR3 sequences, around 12% of them seen only once. The material sequenced was PBMCs, taken before TCRalphabeta/CD19-depleted stem cell transplant. This clonotype originated in a girl aged 2 to 9 with congenital amegakaryocytic thrombocytopenia, due to receive a stem cell transplant.

CDR3 protein: CASSLVWRNEQFF. CDR3 bases: TGTGCCAGCAGCTTGGTGTGGAGGAATGAGCAGTTCTTC. The chain employs TRBV7-9 and TRBJ2-1; D may be TRBD2 (5 bases). The CDR3 contains 13 residues. Germline CDR1 reads SEHNR; CDR2 reads FQNEAQ (reference sequence). V shed 3 bases and J shed 7 bases, with 10 bases lying between them.